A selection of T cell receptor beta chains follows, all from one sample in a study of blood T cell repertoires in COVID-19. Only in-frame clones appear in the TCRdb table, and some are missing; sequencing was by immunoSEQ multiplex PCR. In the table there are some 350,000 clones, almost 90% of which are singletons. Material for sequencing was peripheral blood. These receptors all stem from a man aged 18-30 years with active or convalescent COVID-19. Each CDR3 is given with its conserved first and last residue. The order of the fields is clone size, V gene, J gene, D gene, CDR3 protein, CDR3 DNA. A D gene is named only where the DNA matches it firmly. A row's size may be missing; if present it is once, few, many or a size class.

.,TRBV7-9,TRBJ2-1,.,CASSSSEIEQFF,TGTGCCAGCAGTTCTAGCGAGATCGAGCAGTTCTTC
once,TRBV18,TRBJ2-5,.,CASSPNWRETQYF,TGTGCCAGCTCACCAAATTGGCGGGAGACCCAGTACTTC
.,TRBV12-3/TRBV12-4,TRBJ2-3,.,CASSRLASDTQYF,TGTGCCAGCTCGAGGCTAGCTTCAGATACGCAGTATTTT
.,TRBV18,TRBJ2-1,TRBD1,CASSPPGQGSYNEQFF,TGTGCCAGCTCACCACCGGGACAGGGGTCCTACAATGAGCAGTTCTTC
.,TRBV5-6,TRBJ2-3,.,CASSLYRVRDTQYF,TGTGCCAGCAGCTTGTACAGGGTGCGAGATACGCAGTATTTT
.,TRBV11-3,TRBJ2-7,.,CASSLDGAGRSEQYF,TGTGCCAGCAGCTTAGATGGCGCAGGGAGGTCCGAGCAGTACTTC
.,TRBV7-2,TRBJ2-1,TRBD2,CASSLISGGNYNEQFF,TGTGCCAGCAGCTTAATTAGCGGGGGGAACTACAATGAGCAGTTCTTC
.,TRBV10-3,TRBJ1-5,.,CAISAEQGSNQPQHF,TGTGCCATCAGTGCAGAACAGGGCAGCAATCAGCCCCAGCATTTT
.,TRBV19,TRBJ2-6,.,CASSIDTAGANVLTF,TGTGCCAGTAGTATAGATACAGCTGGGGCCAACGTCCTGACTTTC
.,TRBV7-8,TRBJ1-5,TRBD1,CASSSWGTGEINQPQHF,TGTGCCAGCAGCTCCTGGGGGACAGGGGAAATTAATCAGCCCCAGCATTTT
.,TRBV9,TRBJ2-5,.,CASSVGGVGIQETQYF,TGTGCCAGCAGCGTAGGTGGAGTTGGAATCCAAGAGACCCAGTACTTC
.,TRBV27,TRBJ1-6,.,CASGPQGTYYNSPLHF,TGTGCCAGCGGCCCACAGGGCACATATTATAATTCACCCCTCCACTTT
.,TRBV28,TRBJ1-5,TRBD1,CASSTEGALGQPQHF,TGTGCCAGCAGTACGGAGGGGGCATTAGGTCAGCCCCAGCATTTT
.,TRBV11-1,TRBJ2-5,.,CASSQEGEGRETQYF,TGTGCCAGCAGCCAAGAGGGGGAGGGCCGGGAGACCCAGTACTTC
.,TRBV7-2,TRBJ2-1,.,CASSASKQGYNEQFF,TGTGCCAGCAGCGCATCCAAACAGGGCTACAATGAGCAGTTCTTC
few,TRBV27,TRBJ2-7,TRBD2,CASSVTSGSYEQYF,TGTGCCAGCAGTGTCACTAGCGGGAGCTACGAGCAGTACTTC
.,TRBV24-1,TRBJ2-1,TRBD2,CASGDSGDYNEQFF,TGTGCCTCAGGGGATAGCGGGGACTACAATGAGCAGTTCTTC
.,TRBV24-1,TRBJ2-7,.,CATSDGSQGVHEQYF,TGTGCCACCAGTGATGGATCACAGGGCGTCCACGAGCAGTACTTC
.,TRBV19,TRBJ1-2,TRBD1,CASNPTGGNRYGYTF,TGTGCCAGTAACCCGACAGGGGGCAATCGCTATGGCTACACCTTC
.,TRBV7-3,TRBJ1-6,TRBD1,CASSQTGVRNSPLHF,TGTGCCAGCAGCCAGACAGGGGTACGCAATTCACCCCTCCACTTT
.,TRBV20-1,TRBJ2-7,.,CSASGSLNNYEQYF,TGCAGTGCTAGTGGTAGTCTGAATAACTACGAGCAGTACTTC
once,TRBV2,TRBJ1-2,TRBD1,CASHPHVGTGGLYGYTF,TGTGCCAGTCATCCCCACGTCGGGACAGGGGGCCTCTATGGCTACACCTTC
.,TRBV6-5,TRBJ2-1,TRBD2,CASSYQGLAEYNEQFF,TGTGCCAGCAGTTACCAGGGACTAGCGGAATACAATGAGCAGTTCTTC
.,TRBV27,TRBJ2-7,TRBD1,CASGWTGTDEQYF,TGTGCCAGCGGGTGGACAGGGACGGACGAGCAGTACTTC